These 17 T cell receptor beta chains share one sample of origin, sequenced in a study of CD4+ T cells in melanoma. Some clones are missing from TCRdb's copy, which holds only in-frame ones; the method was immunoSEQ multiplex PCR. The sample includes some 9,900 clones, about two thirds of them seen just once. The source material was tumor tissue. The receptors were gathered from a human donor with melanoma.

This CDR3 reads CASSQGLGQGGELFF. CDR3 coding DNA: TGCGCCAGCAGCCAAGGCCTGGGGCAAGGCGGGGAGCTGTTTTTT. V and J are TRBV4-1 and TRBJ2-2; D may be TRBD1 (5 bases). The CDR3 is made up of 15 amino acids. Trimming shortened V by 1 base and J by 7 bases, and 13 bases separated the two germline ends. CDR1 MGHRA and CDR2 YSYEKL come from the germline V gene.

This sequence joins TRBV7-5 and TRBJ2-1. TRBV7-5 is termed a pseudogene. This CDR3 is 17 amino acids long. The CDR3 DNA reads as TGTGCCAGCAGCGTAGGGACGACATGGAAATCCTACAATGAGCAGTTCTTC. Protein product: CASSVGTTWKSYNEQFF.

By share of the sample, this clone is medium-sized. The chain is built from TRBV11-2 and TRBJ2-1, with 8 bases that match TRBD2. V shed 3 bases, J shed 7 bases, and the junction held 2 bases outside the gene matches. The CDR3 has 13 amino acids. The germline V gene has CDR1 SGHAT and CDR2 FQNNGV. CDR3 region: CASSLGLVNEQFF. CDR3 nucleotide sequence: TGTGCCAGCAGCTTGGGACTAGTGAATGAGCAGTTCTTC.

The rearrangement uses TRBV19 and TRBJ1-5, with 10 bases lining up with TRBD1. With 5 bases clipped from V and 6 bases from J, the junction kept 4 bases outside the gene matches. Germline CDR1 LNHDA, CDR2 SQIVND (reference sequence). The CDR3 extends over 14 amino acids. The CDR3 loop is CASSPTGGFQPQHF. CDR3 coding DNA: TGTGCCAGTAGTCCGACAGGGGGCTTTCAGCCCCAGCATTTT.

The chain links TRBV18 to TRBJ1-6, with D possibly being TRBD1 (6 bases). The V end was cut by 4 bases, the J end by 5 bases, with 12 bases between. Germline-derived CDR1 and CDR2 are KGHSH and LQKENI. This CDR3 is 15 amino acids long. The CDR3 is CASSLQGTDNSPLHF. As DNA, the CDR3 is TGTGCCAGCTCACTACAGGGAACAGATAATTCACCCCTCCACTTT.

This clone is labeled medium-sized (0.01 to 0.1%). The V call is TRBV27, the J call TRBJ1-2, with D hard to call. The ends were cut back, 6 bases at V and 5 bases at J, with 16 bases in the middle. This CDR3 comprises 14 residues. Germline CDR1 reads MNHEY; CDR2 reads SMNVEV (reference sequence). This CDR3 reads CASSPRQLGYGYTF. The CDR3 DNA sequence: TGTGCCAGCAGCCCTAGGCAGTTAGGGTATGGCTACACCTTC.

V is TRBV19 and J is TRBJ1-6; D call uncertain. The CDR3 consists of 15 residues. CDR1 and CDR2 (germline): LNHDA, SQIVND (reference sequence). The V and J ends lost 10 bases and 5 bases respectively, with 18 bases between them. CDR3 coding DNA: TGTGCCACCAAGTATAGGTCGGTGGATAATTCACCCCTCCACTTT. Protein product: CATKYRSVDNSPLHF.

This clone was observed once. This chain connects TRBV27 to TRBJ1-1, with a possible D match to TRBD1 (6 bases). V lost 1 base to trimming and J lost 4 bases, with 10 bases between them. This CDR3 spans 14 amino acids. Germline V gene data show CDR1 as MNHEY and CDR2 as SMNVEV (reference sequence). As DNA, the CDR3 is TGTGCCAGCAGTTTATTGGGGGGCACCACTGAAGCTTTCTTT. Its translation is CASSLLGGTTEAFF.

The CDR3 DNA reads TGTGCCAGTAGTCAACAGGGGGCGACCGAGCAGTACTTC. It encodes CASSQQGATEQYF. V usage is TRBV19 and J usage is TRBJ2-7; 9 positions match TRBD1. The V segment lost 5 bases and the J segment 6 bases; nucleotides outside the gene matches: 5. The CDR3 is 13 residues long. Germline-derived CDR1 and CDR2 are LNHDA and SQIVND (reference sequence).

V and J are TRBV30 and TRBJ1-1; the match to TRBD1 covers 10 bases. This CDR3 is 13 amino acids long. Germline lookup yields CDR1 GTSNPN and CDR2 SVGIG (reference sequence). V lost 8 bases and J lost 5; bases outside the gene matches: 8. CDR3 in amino acids: CARAGTGVTEAFF. CDR3 DNA: TGTGCCCGAGCCGGGACAGGGGTTACTGAAGCTTTCTTT.

The chain couples TRBV2 to TRBJ2-7; 7 bases line up with TRBD1. This CDR3 comprises 12 residues. Trimming removed 7 bases from V and 3 bases from J; junction bases left unmatched: 3. Germline V gene data show CDR1 as SNHLY and CDR2 as FYNNEI. The CDR3 region has the DNA TGTGCCAGCATGGGACAGAACTACGAGCAGTACTTC. Amino acid sequence: CASMGQNYEQYF.

The chain joins TRBV5-5 to TRBJ1-2, with D possibly TRBD1 on 5 matching bases. The germline gives CDR1 SGHKS, CDR2 YYEKEE (reference sequence). Trimming removed 0 bases from V and 8 bases from J, with 14 bases in between. CDR3 length: 14 residues. This chain's CDR3 is CASSLAQSGTGYTF. The CDR3 coding sequence is TGTGCCAGCAGCTTGGCACAATCGGGGACCGGCTACACCTTC.

This chain joins TRBV12-5 and TRBJ2-2, with 8 bases matching TRBD1. Unmatched junction bases numbered 9, after V lost 0 bases and J lost 3 bases. The CDR3 runs to 18 residues. Germline CDR1 is LGHNT and CDR2 is FRNRAP. The CDR3, as DNA: TGTGCTAGTGGTTTGGTCGGCTTACGACAGGGGTACACCGGGGAGCTGTTTTTT. It yields the protein CASGLVGLRQGYTGELFF.

The CDR3 DNA is TGTGCCAGCAGTCAGGGGGCAGAGGAGACCCAGTACTTC. Translation: CASSQGAEETQYF. The V call is TRBV6-5, the J call TRBJ2-5; 8 positions agree with TRBD1. The CDR3 has 13 amino acids. V trimming: 5 bases; J trimming: 5 bases; junction bases outside the gene matches: 4. Germline V gene sequence: CDR1 MNHEY, CDR2 SVGAGI.

This chain uses TRBV6-6 with TRBJ2-7, with a weak D call TRBD2 (5 bases). The CDR3 totals 13 residues. V gave up 5 bases and J gave up 4 bases, with 12 bases separating them. Germline CDR1 reads MNHNY; CDR2 reads SVGAGI (reference sequence). Written as DNA, the CDR3 is TGTGCCAGCAGTGGCAGGACTGGTTACGAGCAGTACTTC. Its translation: CASSGRTGYEQYF.

The V gene is TRBV5-4, the J gene TRBJ2-3, with D maybe TRBD2 (6 bases). The germline CDR1 and CDR2 sequences are SGHNT and YYREEE (reference sequence). The CDR3 runs 15 residues. Between the trimmed V and J ends, which lost 1 base and 9 bases, there was a span of 18 bases. In nucleotides, the CDR3 is TGTGCCAGCAGCTTGCCCGGGACTCTTAAGGGGACGCAGTATTTT. This codes for CASSLPGTLKGTQYF.

The chain employs TRBV7-2 and TRBJ2-3; D may be TRBD2 (6 bases). The V and J ends lost 4 bases and 0 bases respectively, with 11 bases between them. The CDR3 is 15 residues long. Germline V gene sequence: CDR1 SGHTA, CDR2 FQGNSA. CDR3 residues: CASSSTSTSTDTQYF. The CDR3 region has the DNA TGTGCCAGCAGCTCCACTAGCACTAGCACAGATACGCAGTATTTT.